These 17 T cell receptor beta chains came from one sample sequenced in a study of blood T cell repertoires in COVID-19. Method: immunoSEQ multiplex PCR; TCRdb's copy keeps in-frame clones and lacks some. The sample contains over 25,000 clones, approximately 84% of which appear only once. Sequences were obtained from peripheral blood. Source of these receptors: a man older than 75 with active COVID-19.

The chain is built from TRBV30 and TRBJ1-5; D remains ambiguous. There are 14 residues in the CDR3. The V gene lost 4 bases and the J gene lost 0 bases, with 10 bases spanning the gap. From germline, CDR1 is GTSNPN and CDR2 SVGIG (reference sequence). This CDR3 reads CAWTSQASNQPQHF. DNA for the CDR3: TGTGCCTGGACGAGTCAGGCTAGCAATCAGCCCCAGCATTTT.

Details on this clone: Other nucleotide sequences in the sample specify the same CDR3. The genes are TRBV25-1 and TRBJ1-2; no definite D call. The germline CDR1 and CDR2 sequences are MGHDK and SYGVNS. The V and J ends lost 0 bases and 7 bases respectively, with 3 bases between them. This CDR3 has 11 amino acids. The CDR3 protein is CASSEYSGYTF. CDR3 bases: TGTGCCAGCAGTGAATATAGTGGCTACACCTTC.

CDR3 nucleotide sequence: TGCGCCAGCAGCCAAGACAGGGTGCAATTTAGTGAAGCTTTCTTT. Residues: CASSQDRVQFSEAFF. The chain recombines TRBV5-1 with TRBJ1-1; 7 nucleotides line up with TRBD1. The CDR3 is 15 residues long. Germline lookup yields CDR1 SGHRS and CDR2 YFSETQ. V lost 4 bases, J lost 7 bases, and 13 bases stayed unmatched.

This chain connects TRBV6-6 to TRBJ2-1, with TRBD2 as a possible D gene (7 bases). CDR1 is MNHNY and CDR2 is SVGAGI in the germline V gene (reference sequence). The germline V and J ends were trimmed by 8 bases and 8 bases, with 19 bases remaining between them. The length of the CDR3 is 14 residues. CDR3 loop: CASGGRGAGDEQFF. As DNA, the CDR3 is TGTGCCAGCGGAGGGAGGGGGGCCGGGGATGAGCAGTTCTTC.

The chain carries TRBV10-3 and TRBJ2-5; 9 positions agree with TRBD1. The ends lost 6 bases at V and 4 bases at J; junction bases unmatched: 3. This CDR3 has 13 residues. The germline CDR1 and CDR2 sequences are ENHRY and SYGVKD. The CDR3 sequence: CAIRTGGGETQYF. CDR3 nucleotide sequence: TGTGCCATCAGAACAGGGGGCGGAGAGACCCAGTACTTC.

The rearrangement links TRBV28 to TRBJ1-2, with 7 bases matching TRBD1. Trimming at V came to 2 bases and at J to 8 bases, leaving 5 bases not matched to a gene. Germline CDR1 MDHEN, CDR2 SYDVKM. The CDR3 runs 13 residues. The chain's CDR3 is CASSLEGAGGYTF. Here the CDR3 DNA reads TGTGCCAGCAGTTTAGAGGGGGCAGGAGGCTACACCTTC.

The rearrangement uses TRBV7-3 and TRBJ2-7, with 7 bases fitting TRBD1. The CDR3 spans 17 residues. Germline CDR1 and CDR2: SGHTA and FQGTGA. V lost 4 bases and J lost 3; bases outside the gene matches: 15. CDR3 sequence reads: CASSSLHRDSTDYEQYF. In DNA form, the CDR3 reads TGTGCCAGCAGCTCCCTACACCGGGACAGTACGGACTACGAGCAGTACTTC.

This clone was seen more than once but under ten times. The V gene is TRBV5-1, the J gene TRBJ2-5, with a possible D match to TRBD2 (6 bases). Looked up from germline, CDR1 is SGHRS and CDR2 is YFSETQ. This CDR3 has 13 amino acids. The germline V and J ends were trimmed by 3 bases and 4 bases, with 10 bases remaining between them. The CDR3 coding sequence is TGCGCCAGCAGCTCCGGGAGCACAGAGACCCAGTACTTC. Amino acids: CASSSGSTETQYF.

V usage is TRBV12-3 or TRBV12-4 and J usage is TRBJ1-1, with unresolved D. V lost 5 bases and J lost 0, with 4 bases in between. The length of the CDR3 is 12 residues. CDR3 in amino acids: CASSTVNTEAFF. As DNA, the CDR3 is TGTGCCAGCAGTACTGTGAACACTGAAGCTTTCTTT.

This rearrangement joins TRBV18 to TRBJ1-2; D perhaps matches TRBD1 (6 bases). Trimming removed 0 bases at V and 4 bases at J, with 12 bases between. Germline V gives CDR1 KGHSH, CDR2 LQKENI. The CDR3 covers 15 residues. CDR3 residues: CASSPPNRAGYGYTF. The DNA for the CDR3 is TGTGCCAGCTCACCACCGAACAGGGCGGGCTATGGCTACACCTTC.

This clone was picked up a small number of times. This chain connects TRBV12-2 to TRBJ1-2; TRBD1 is the table's D call and was not checked against the DNA. TRBV12-2 is described as a pseudogene. There are 15 residues in the CDR3. CDR3 residues: CASRLSSRDIHGYTF. In DNA form, the CDR3 reads TGTGCAAGTCGCTTATCGTCCCGGGACATTCATGGCTACACCTTC.

The V call is TRBV5-1, the J call TRBJ2-4; 8 bases agree with TRBD1. This CDR3 comprises 16 residues. CDR1 is SGHRS and CDR2 is YFSETQ in the germline V gene. The V gene end was trimmed by 0 bases and the J gene end by 0 bases; junction bases not matched to a gene: 2. The DNA of the CDR3 is TGCGCCAGCAGCTTGGGGGACAGGCTAGCCAAAAACATTCAGTACTTC. Protein sequence: CASSLGDRLAKNIQYF.

This chain joins TRBV10-3 and TRBJ2-3, with 9 nucleotides matching TRBD1. This CDR3 contains 14 residues. Germline assignment: CDR1 ENHRY and CDR2 SYGVKD. Trimming at V came to 10 bases and at J to 2 bases, leaving 7 bases not matched to a gene. The chain's CDR3 is CATGGQGPTDTQYF. Written as DNA, the CDR3 is TGTGCCACCGGGGGACAGGGACCCACAGATACGCAGTATTTT.

This clone has more than one count but fewer than ten. The chain combines TRBV7-2 with TRBJ2-1; the D gene is possibly TRBD2 (7 bases). The CDR3 sequence is 14 residues long. Trimming removed 7 bases at V and 8 bases at J, with 18 bases between. CDR1 SGHTA and CDR2 FQGNSA come from the germline V gene. This chain's CDR3 is CASIRGGAMDEQFF. The DNA of the CDR3 is TGTGCCAGCATCCGTGGGGGGGCTATGGATGAGCAGTTCTTC.

The chain carries TRBV28 and TRBJ1-5, with 9 nucleotides matching TRBD1. V trimming: 6 bases; J trimming: 6 bases; junction bases outside the gene matches: 9. The CDR3 totals 15 residues. Germline loops: CDR1 MDHEN, CDR2 SYDVKM. The DNA for the CDR3 is TGTGCCAGCAGCCCCCCGGGACAGGGAGTTCAGCCCCAGCATTTT. Translating gives CASSPPGQGVQPQHF.

The V gene is TRBV7-9, the J gene TRBJ1-6; no definite D call. Germline V CDR1 and CDR2: SEHNR, FQNEAQ (reference sequence). Trimming removed 2 bases from V and 5 bases from J, with 7 bases in between. The CDR3 contains 14 residues. Written as DNA, the CDR3 is TGTGCCAGCAGCTTACGAGGGAATAATTCACCCCTCCACTTT. It is translated as CASSLRGNNSPLHF.

This clone has a single count. The chain uses TRBV5-1 and TRBJ1-1; 8 bases align to TRBD1. The CDR3 is 16 amino acids. The V gene end was trimmed by 0 bases and the J gene end by 1 base; junction bases not matched to a gene: 5. The germline gives CDR1 SGHRS, CDR2 YFSETQ. The CDR3 sequence: CASSLVYGTGNTEAFF. Written as DNA, the CDR3 is TGCGCCAGCAGCTTGGTTTATGGGACAGGGAACACTGAAGCTTTCTTT.